A single sample gave rise to the 25 T cell receptor beta chains below, sequenced in a study of long-term antiretroviral therapy in people with HIV. The authors ran the immunoSEQ assay, v3.0, at survey level. Sequencing used immunoSEQ multiplex PCR; TCRdb keeps in-frame clones, though not all of them. The data show about 22,000 clones, with 85% seen just once and approximately 12% held by the top ten. The sample consisted of unsorted PBMCs, taken 1.6 years after starting antiretroviral therapy. These receptors were collected from a man aged 35-49 years with HIV.

The chain joins TRBV7-3 to TRBJ2-7, with TRBD2 identical over 12 bases. CDR1 is SGHTA, CDR2 FQGTGA, per germline. J lost 2 bases, V lost 3 bases, and 2 bases had no gene match. The CDR3 sequence is 15 residues long. Here the CDR3 reads CASSFLAGGTYEQYF. The CDR3 DNA reads TGTGCCAGCAGCTTCCTAGCGGGAGGGACCTACGAGCAGTACTTC.

A few counts support this clone. The V and J genes are TRBV29-1 and TRBJ2-7, with no clear D. This CDR3 comprises 12 residues. Germline V gene data show CDR1 as SQVTM and CDR2 as ANQGSEA. Trimming stripped 6 bases from V and 2 bases from J, with 11 bases between. The CDR3 here is CSVAQVPYEQYF. As DNA, the CDR3 is TGCAGCGTGGCGCAGGTCCCCTACGAGCAGTACTTC.

The chain carries TRBV19 and TRBJ1-1; 7 bases map to TRBD1. The CDR3 spans 14 residues. J lost 1 base, V lost 5 bases, and 4 bases had no gene match. Germline V lookup: CDR1 LNHDA, CDR2 SQIVND (reference sequence). The DNA of the CDR3 is TGTGCCAGTAGTCTGGACAGGAGGAACACTGAAGCTTTCTTT. Its protein product is CASSLDRRNTEAFF.

V usage is TRBV11-2 and J usage is TRBJ1-2, with D possibly matching TRBD1 (6 bases). V was trimmed by 5 bases and J by 3 bases, leaving 22 bases between them. The germline V gene has CDR1 SGHAT and CDR2 FQNNGV. The CDR3 is 17 amino acids. The CDR3 sequence is CASSNREWGRQDYGYTF. The CDR3 DNA follows: TGTGCCAGCAGCAACAGGGAGTGGGGCAGGCAGGACTATGGCTACACCTTC.

The rearrangement links TRBV5-1 to TRBJ1-2; the D gene is possibly TRBD1 (5 bases). This CDR3 region has 13 residues. Trimming pared 1 base from V and 8 bases from J, leaving 12 bases between. Germline loops: CDR1 SGHRS, CDR2 YFSETQ. This chain's CDR3 is CASSLFGAEGYTF. The DNA of the CDR3 is TGCGCCAGCAGCTTGTTCGGGGCAGAGGGCTACACCTTC.

This chain uses TRBV7-6 with TRBJ1-1; D not certain. V was pared by 5 bases and J by 0 bases, with 7 bases between. Germline CDR1 and CDR2: SGHVS and FNYEAQ. There are 13 residues in the CDR3. This CDR3 is CASSPVVNTEAFF. The CDR3 DNA follows: TGTGCCAGCAGCCCGGTCGTGAACACTGAAGCTTTCTTT.

The chain recombines TRBV15 with TRBJ1-5; TRBD1 aligns across 10 bases. The CDR3 extends over 13 amino acids. Germline values: CDR1 LNHNV, CDR2 YYDKDF (reference sequence). V trimming: 11 bases; J trimming: 3 bases; junction bases outside the gene matches: 4. The CDR3 protein is CAVGTGANQPQHF. The CDR3 coding sequence is TGTGCCGTGGGGACAGGGGCCAATCAGCCCCAGCATTTT.

This sequence joins TRBV20-1 and TRBJ2-3; the D gene is possibly TRBD2 (6 bases). The germline V gene encodes CDR1 DFQATT and CDR2 SNEGSKA (reference sequence). The V end lost 6 bases, the J end lost 4 bases, and 8 bases lay between the germline ends. The CDR3 length is 11 residues. The CDR3 coding sequence is TGCAGTGCCCGGGAGTCAGATACGCAGTATTTT. It translates to CSARESDTQYF.

The rearrangement uses TRBV27 and TRBJ2-7, with unresolved D. This CDR3 has 13 residues. Germline CDR1 and CDR2: MNHEY and SMNVEV (reference sequence). V dropped 2 bases and J dropped 2 bases, with 7 bases sitting between them. Written as DNA, the CDR3 is TGTGCCAGCAGTTTAACCGGTACCTACGAGCAGTACTTC. Protein product: CASSLTGTYEQYF.

The chain has TRBV6-5 and TRBJ2-1, with 8 bases fitting TRBD2. Germline V gene lookup returns CDR1 MNHEY and CDR2 SVGAGI. The V gene end was trimmed by 7 bases and the J gene end by 7 bases; junction bases not matched to a gene: 9. The CDR3 has 14 amino acids. The CDR3 is CASTGRDFPNEQFF. CDR3 coding DNA: TGTGCCAGCACCGGGAGGGACTTTCCGAATGAGCAGTTCTTC.

The chain has TRBV29-1 and TRBJ1-2; tentatively, D is TRBD1 (5 bases). From germline, CDR1 is SQVTM and CDR2 ANQGSEA. The ends were cut back, 6 bases at V and 3 bases at J, with 20 bases in the middle. The CDR3 is 15 residues long. The CDR3 DNA sequence: TGCAGCGTGAACTTCAACCGGGGGGGGGACTATGGCTACACCTTC. This codes for CSVNFNRGGDYGYTF.

The rearrangement uses TRBV4-2 and TRBJ2-2; 8 positions match TRBD1. CDR1 and CDR2 (germline): LGHNA, YNFKEQ. The V gene end was trimmed by 4 bases and the J gene end by 2 bases; junction bases not matched to a gene: 9. This CDR3 is 17 amino acids long. Here the CDR3 reads CASSPSPGTGNTGELFF. The CDR3 DNA reads TGTGCCAGCAGCCCGAGCCCCGGGACAGGAAACACCGGGGAGCTGTTTTTT.

The chain links TRBV7-2 to TRBJ1-5, with D possibly matching TRBD1 (5 bases). The V end lost 1 base, the J end lost 6 bases, and 10 bases lay between the germline ends. Germline V gene data show CDR1 as SGHTA and CDR2 as FQGNSA. The CDR3 runs 14 residues. The CDR3 coding sequence is TGTGCCAGCAGCTTAGGGGGGGGGTTTCAGCCCCAGCATTTT. Translation gives CASSLGGGFQPQHF.

The chain combines TRBV6-1 with TRBJ2-1; 9 bases align to TRBD1. V lost 11 bases and J lost 6; bases outside the gene matches: 5. The CDR3 contains 12 residues. Per the germline V gene, CDR1 is MNHNS and CDR2 is SASEGT. The CDR3 spells CAGGQGGNEQFF. The CDR3 DNA is TGTGCCGGGGGACAGGGTGGCAATGAGCAGTTCTTC.

The V gene is TRBV7-2, the J gene TRBJ2-5; tentative D call: TRBD2 (5 bases). This CDR3 spans 15 amino acids. CDR1 is SGHTA, CDR2 FQGNSA, per germline. V lost 4 bases, J lost 4 bases, and 16 bases lay in between. The CDR3 DNA is TGTGCCAGCAGCTCCAACGGGATAATCGGAGAGACCCAGTACTTC. It specifies CASSSNGIIGETQYF.

V and J are TRBV5-6 and TRBJ2-1; D remains ambiguous. The CDR3 is 15 residues long. V was trimmed by 2 bases and J by 4 bases, leaving 13 bases between them. Germline assignment: CDR1 SGHDT and CDR2 YYEEEE. CDR3 amino acids: CASSLGSLPYNEQFF. CDR3 sequence (DNA): TGTGCCAGCAGCTTAGGAAGCTTGCCTTACAATGAGCAGTTCTTC.

The V and J genes are TRBV29-1 and TRBJ2-4; D gene ambiguous. V was cut by 0 bases and J by 1 base, with 7 bases left in between. Looked up from germline, CDR1 is SQVTM and CDR2 is ANQGSEA. This CDR3 spans 14 amino acids. In DNA, the CDR3 is TGCAGCGTTGAAGAAGGCAGGGCCAAAAACATTCAGTACTTC. It translates to CSVEEGRAKNIQYF.

The chain joins TRBV29-1 to TRBJ1-1; D is undetermined. CDR3 length equals 12 residues. Looked up from germline, CDR1 is SQVTM and CDR2 is ANQGSEA. V shed 3 bases and J shed 10 bases, with 15 bases lying between them. The CDR3 bases are TGCAGCGTTGATTATTACGTCTTAGGAGCTTTCTTT. Encoded protein: CSVDYYVLGAFF.

The chain has TRBV7-9 and TRBJ1-5, with no clear D. The CDR3 contains 15 residues. The V gene lost 0 bases and the J gene lost 2 bases, with 8 bases spanning the gap. Germline V lookup: CDR1 SEHNR, CDR2 FQNEAQ (reference sequence). CDR3 amino acids: CASSLATDGNQPQHF. The CDR3 DNA is TGTGCCAGCAGCTTAGCAACAGATGGCAATCAGCCCCAGCATTTT.

The V call is TRBV7-8, the J call TRBJ1-3, with D tentatively TRBD1 (6 bases). Germline CDR1 SGHVS, CDR2 FQNEAQ. Trimming removed 4 bases from V and 1 base from J, with 20 bases in between. CDR3 length: 18 amino acids. The CDR3 nucleotides are TGTGCCAGCAGCTCCCTCCCCGGGGGGGCTTCTTCTGGAAACACCATATATTTT. This encodes CASSSLPGGASSGNTIYF.

V usage is TRBV5-1 and J usage is TRBJ2-7, with 7 bases aligning to TRBD1. V gave up 4 bases and J gave up 5 bases; unmatched junction bases: 9. This CDR3 region has 14 residues. Germline V gene sequence: CDR1 SGHRS, CDR2 YFSETQ. DNA for the CDR3: TGCGCCAGCAGCCCTCTCCAGGGGGTTCACGAGCAGTACTTC. The encoded protein is CASSPLQGVHEQYF.

By proportion, this clone is hyperexpanded. This chain uses TRBV6-5 with TRBJ2-7; D is possibly TRBD1 or TRBD2 (7 bases each). CDR1 is MNHEY and CDR2 is SVGAGI in the germline V gene. CDR3 length: 14 residues. Trimming stripped 8 bases from V and 3 bases from J, with 17 bases between. As DNA, the CDR3 is TGTGCCAGCGGCTGGGGAGGGGGCGGCTACGAGCAGTACTTC. It specifies CASGWGGGGYEQYF.

The chain combines TRBV29-1 with TRBJ2-3, with D unclear. CDR1 is SQVTM and CDR2 is ANQGSEA in the germline V gene. Trimming took off 6 bases at V and 10 bases at J, with 20 bases between the two ends. CDR3 length: 13 amino acids. The CDR3: CSVATGSPGSQYF. CDR3 DNA: TGCAGCGTCGCGACTGGCAGCCCGGGCTCGCAGTATTTT.

The V call is TRBV7-6, the J call TRBJ1-6; 7 nucleotides line up with TRBD1. The CDR3 contains 15 residues. V shed 1 base and J 9 bases; nucleotides not matched to a gene: 6. Germline V CDR1 and CDR2: SGHVS, FNYEAQ. CDR3 region: CASSLGQGFFSPLHF. The CDR3, as DNA: TGTGCCAGCAGCTTAGGACAGGGCTTTTTTTCACCCCTCCACTTT.

This clone was counted between two and nine times. V is TRBV19 and J is TRBJ1-5, with D unresolved. Per germline, CDR1 LNHDA and CDR2 SQIVND (reference sequence). Deletions cut 3 bases from V and 0 bases from J, with 9 bases between. CDR3 length: 15 amino acids. CDR3 sequence (DNA): TGTGCCAGTAGTATTTGGGATAATAGCAATCAGCCCCAGCATTTT. Translated, it gives CASSIWDNSNQPQHF. The variable domain in full, completed from reference TRBV19 and TRBJ1-5, reads DGGITQSPKYLFRKEGQNVTLSCEQNLNHDAMYWYRQDPGQGLRLIYYSQIVNDFQKGDIAEGYSVSREKKESFPLTVTSAQKNPTAFYLCASSIWDNSNQPQHFGDGTRLSIL.